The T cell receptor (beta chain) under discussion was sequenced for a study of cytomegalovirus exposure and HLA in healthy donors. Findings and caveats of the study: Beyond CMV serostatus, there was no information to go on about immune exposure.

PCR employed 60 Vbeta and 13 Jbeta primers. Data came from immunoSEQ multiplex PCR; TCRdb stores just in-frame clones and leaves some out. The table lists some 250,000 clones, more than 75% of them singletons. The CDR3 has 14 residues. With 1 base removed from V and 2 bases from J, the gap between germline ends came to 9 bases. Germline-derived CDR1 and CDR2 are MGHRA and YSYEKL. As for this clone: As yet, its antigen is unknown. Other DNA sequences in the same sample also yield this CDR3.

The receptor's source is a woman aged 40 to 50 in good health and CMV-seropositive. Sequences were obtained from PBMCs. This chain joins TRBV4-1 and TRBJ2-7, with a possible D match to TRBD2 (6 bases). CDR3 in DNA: TGCGCCAGCAGCCAAGGGGGCGGGACCTACGAGCAGTACTTC. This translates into CASSQGGGTYEQYF.